One and the same sample provided the 10 T cell receptor beta chains below, sequenced in a study of OX40 agonist ivuxolimab in advanced cancers. Libraries were prepared by immunoSEQ multiplex PCR; TCRdb keeps only in-frame clonotypes and omits some of them. The sample includes around 56,000 clones, roughly four fifths of them seen just once. The sequences come from CD4+ or CD8+ T cells sorted from blood, collected in a trial of the OX40 agonist ivuxolimab. The origin of the receptors is an adult with an advanced solid tumor such as melanoma, head and neck, liver or kidney cancer.

This clone has just a few counts. The chain recombines TRBV18 with TRBJ2-7; D is unresolved. Germline V gene sequence: CDR1 KGHSH, CDR2 LQKENI. Between the trimmed V and J ends, which lost 1 base and 6 bases, there was a span of 10 bases. The CDR3 is made up of 13 amino acids. CDR3 in amino acids: CASSPLPLSEQYF. The CDR3 coding sequence is TGTGCCAGCTCACCACTACCTTTGTCCGAGCAGTACTTC.

The rearrangement links TRBV6-1 to TRBJ1-4, with D uncertain. V lost 5 bases to trimming and J lost 5 bases, with 12 bases between them. CDR1 MNHNS and CDR2 SASEGT come from the germline V gene. The CDR3 length is 14 residues. CDR3 amino acids: CASSNPERNEKLFF. The CDR3 DNA sequence: TGTGCCAGCAGTAATCCTGAGCGGAATGAAAAACTGTTTTTT.

The chain employs TRBV11-2 and TRBJ1-1; D is uncertain. V was clipped by 1 base and J by 5 bases, with 14 bases between them. CDR1 is SGHAT and CDR2 is FQNNGV in the germline V gene. This CDR3 region has 15 residues. The CDR3 is CASSLGRVGRTEAFF. CDR3 nucleotides: TGTGCCAGCAGCTTAGGGCGAGTTGGGAGGACTGAAGCTTTCTTT.

The genes are TRBV9 and TRBJ1-2, with 7 bases matching TRBD1. The CDR3 covers 16 residues. The germline V gene encodes CDR1 SGDLS and CDR2 YYNGEE. The junction had 11 bases not matched to a gene; V was cut back by 2 bases and J by 4 bases. The CDR3 region is CASSVPETGRFYGYTF. CDR3 in DNA: TGTGCCAGCAGCGTGCCCGAGACAGGGAGGTTCTATGGCTACACCTTC.

CDR3 DNA sequence: TGTGCCAGCAGCAGAGACAGGGGTCGTCCACCCCTCCACTTT. The encoded protein is CASSRDRGRPPLHF. The rearrangement joins TRBV28 to TRBJ1-6; TRBD1 aligns across 8 bases. The CDR3 has 14 residues. J gave up 11 bases and V 6 bases, and 9 bases lay outside the gene matches. Germline lookup yields CDR1 MDHEN and CDR2 SYDVKM.

In its sample, this clone was seen a few times. Written as DNA, the CDR3 is TGTGCCAGCAGTGAATTAGGTCAGGGAGGTTCACCCCTCCACTTT. It yields the protein CASSELGQGGSPLHF. This chain uses TRBV2 with TRBJ1-6; perhaps TRBD1 as D (5 bases). V dropped 2 bases and J dropped 9 bases, with 14 bases sitting between them. CDR3 length: 15 amino acids. Germline V gene sequence: CDR1 SNHLY, CDR2 FYNNEI.

The CDR3 coding sequence is TGTGCCAGCAGCCTCACATACAGCAATCAGCCCCAGCATTTT. This codes for CASSLTYSNQPQHF. The chain has TRBV7-2 and TRBJ1-5; D gene uncertain. CDR3 length: 14 amino acids. CDR1 and CDR2 (germline): SGHTA, FQGNSA. V lost 5 bases and J lost 1, with 9 bases in between.

This chain joins TRBV5-5 and TRBJ2-3, with TRBD2 matching over 9 bases. Losses at the gene ends were 6 bases for V and 0 bases for J; bases not matched to a gene: 14. CDR3 length: 18 residues. The germline V gene encodes CDR1 SGHKS and CDR2 YYEKEE (reference sequence). The CDR3 sequence is CASNPHRAGGPSTDTQYF. The CDR3, as DNA: TGTGCCAGCAACCCTCACCGAGCGGGGGGACCGAGCACAGATACGCAGTATTTT.

The V gene is TRBV5-8, the J gene TRBJ1-1; possible D gene TRBD1, 5 bases. CDR3 length equals 14 residues. Trimming removed 9 bases from V and 2 bases from J, with 17 bases in between. Looked up from germline, CDR1 is SGHTS and CDR2 is YDEGEE. The CDR3 nucleotides are TGTGCCACCGGGGACGGCCAGATCAACACTGAAGCTTTCTTT. Its translation: CATGDGQINTEAFF.

This rearrangement joins TRBV15 to TRBJ1-2; maybe TRBD1 (6 bases). Looked up from germline, CDR1 is LNHNV and CDR2 is YYDKDF (reference sequence). The CDR3 loop spans 14 amino acids. V was shortened by 0 bases and J by 8 bases, with 13 bases between the two germline ends. The CDR3 DNA reads as TGTGCCACCAGCAGAGATGCGGGGGCGAGCGGCTACACCTTC. It encodes CATSRDAGASGYTF.